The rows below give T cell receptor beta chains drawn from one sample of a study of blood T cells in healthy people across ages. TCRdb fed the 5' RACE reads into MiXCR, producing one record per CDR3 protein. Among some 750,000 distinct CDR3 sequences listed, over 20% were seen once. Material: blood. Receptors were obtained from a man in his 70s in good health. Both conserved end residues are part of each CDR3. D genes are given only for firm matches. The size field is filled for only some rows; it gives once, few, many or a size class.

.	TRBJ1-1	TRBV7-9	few	CVSSLGGWRTEAFF	TGTGTCAGCAGCTTAGGGGGATGGAGGACTGAAGCTTTCTTT
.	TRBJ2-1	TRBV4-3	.	CASSQDGSMFF	TGCGCCAGCAGCCAAGATGGTTCAATGTTCTTC
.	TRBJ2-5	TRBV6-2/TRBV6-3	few	CASSYGGQIQETQYF	TGTGCCAGCAGTTACGGGGGCCAAATCCAAGAGACCCAGTACTTC
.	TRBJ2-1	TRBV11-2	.	CASSLDPGRDEQFF	TGTGCCAGCAGCTTAGATCCGGGGCGGGATGAGCAGTTCTTC
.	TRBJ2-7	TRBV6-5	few	CASSPDLTPYEQYF	TGTGCCAGCAGCCCAGACCTTACTCCATACGAGCAGTACTTC
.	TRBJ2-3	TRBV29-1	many	CSVEQGTDTQYF	TGCAGCGTTGAACAGGGCACAGATACGCAGTATTTT
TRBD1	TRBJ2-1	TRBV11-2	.	CASRRIGQAILYNEQFF	TGTGCCAGCAGACGTATCGGACAGGCCATCCTTTACAATGAGCAGTTCTTC
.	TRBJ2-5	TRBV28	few	CASSSLAVPETQYF	TGTGCCAGCAGTTCGTTAGCGGTTCCGGAGACCCAGTACTTC
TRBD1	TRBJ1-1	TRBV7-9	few	CASSTRDRNTEAFF	TGTGCCAGCAGCACCCGGGACAGGAACACTGAAGCTTTCTTT
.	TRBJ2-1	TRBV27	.	CASYRHYNEQFF	TGTGCCAGCTACCGACATTACAATGAGCAGTTCTTC
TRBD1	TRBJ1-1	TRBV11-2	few	CASSFAGQQGRNTEAFF	TGTGCCAGCAGCTTCGCGGGACAACAGGGGCGCAACACTGAAGCTTTCTTT
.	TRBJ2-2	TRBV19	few	CATRRGGTGELFF	TGTGCCACACGGAGGGGGGGAACCGGGGAGCTGTTTTTT
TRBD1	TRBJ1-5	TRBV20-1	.	CSARDQWGTGYPETQHF	TGCAGTGCTAGAGATCAGTGGGGGACAGGCTATCCGGAAACCCAGCATTTT
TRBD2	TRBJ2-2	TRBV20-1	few	CSAYSRETSPNTGELFF	TGCAGTGCTTATTCCCGCGAGACTAGCCCGAACACCGGGGAGCTGTTTTTT
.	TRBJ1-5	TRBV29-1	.	CSVGATVNQPQHF	TGCAGCGTTGGCGCTACAGTGAATCAGCCCCAGCATTTT
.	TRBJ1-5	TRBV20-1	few	CSAPRGRVEGNQPQHF	TGCAGTGCTCCCCGGGGCCGGGTTGAGGGGAATCAGCCCCAGCATTTT
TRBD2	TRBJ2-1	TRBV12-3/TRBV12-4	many	CASSPLAGFGNEQFF	TGTGCCAGCAGTCCTCTAGCGGGATTCGGGAATGAGCAGTTCTTC
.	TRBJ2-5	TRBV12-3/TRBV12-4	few	CASTSPVGWQTQYF	TGTGCCAGCACCTCTCCCGTGGGGTGGCAGACCCAGTACTTC
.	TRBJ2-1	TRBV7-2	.	CASSLAIEQFF	TGTGCCAGCAGCTTAGCCATTGAGCAGTTCTTC
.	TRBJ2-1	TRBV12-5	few	CASGRHPYNEQFF	TGTGCTAGTGGGAGACACCCATACAATGAGCAGTTCTTC
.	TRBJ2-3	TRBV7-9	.	CASSIRQSTDTQYF	TGTGCCAGCAGCATCAGACAGAGCACAGATACGCAGTATTTT
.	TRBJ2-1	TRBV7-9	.	CASSTPYNEQFF	TGTGCCAGCAGCACGCCCTACAATGAGCAGTTCTTC
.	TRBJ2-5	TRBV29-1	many	CSVESNARGYSATQYF	TGCAGCGTTGAGTCCAATGCCCGAGGTTACTCGGCGACCCAGTACTTC
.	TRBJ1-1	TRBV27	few	CASSERGGTEAFF	TGTGCCAGCAGTGAAAGGGGAGGCACTGAAGCTTTCTTT
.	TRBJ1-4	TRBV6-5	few	CASSLGGGGESKNLFF	TGTGCCAGCTCCCTAGGGGGAGGAGGGGAGTCGAAAAACCTGTTTTTT
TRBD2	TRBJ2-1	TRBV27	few	CASSLSGLAVLSTYNEQFF	TGTGCCAGCAGTTTATCCGGACTAGCGGTCCTTAGCACCTACAATGAGCAGTTCTTC
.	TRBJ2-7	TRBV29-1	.	CSVELGEPPYEQYF	TGCAGCGTTGAATTGGGGGAGCCTCCCTACGAGCAGTACTTC
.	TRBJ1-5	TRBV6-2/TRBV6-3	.	CASSYLQEANQPQHF	TGTGCCAGCAGTTACCTACAGGAGGCCAATCAGCCCCAGCATTTT
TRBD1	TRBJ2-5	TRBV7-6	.	CASSLETGGLGETQYF	TGTGCCAGCAGCTTAGAGACAGGGGGCTTGGGGGAGACCCAGTACTTC
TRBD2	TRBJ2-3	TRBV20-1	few	CSTSGRGASTDTQYF	TGCAGTACTAGCGGGAGAGGTGCTAGCACAGATACGCAGTATTTT
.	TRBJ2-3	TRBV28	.	CASSFDLSTDTQYF	TGTGCCAGCAGTTTTGACCTCAGCACAGATACGCAGTATTTT
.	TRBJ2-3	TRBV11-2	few	CASSLRVLFEDTQYF	TGTGCCAGCAGCTTAAGGGTTCTCTTCGAAGATACGCAGTATTTT
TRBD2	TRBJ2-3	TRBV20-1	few	CSATLATDTQYF	TGCAGTGCTACACTAGCGACAGATACGCAGTATTTT
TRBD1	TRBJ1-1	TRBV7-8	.	CASSRAGGVDTEAFF	TGTGCCAGCAGCCGCGCAGGGGGCGTGGACACTGAAGCTTTCTTT
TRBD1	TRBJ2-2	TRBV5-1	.	CASSFMGPGQGTGELFF	TGCGCCAGCAGCTTCATGGGCCCGGGACAGGGAACCGGGGAGCTGTTTTTT
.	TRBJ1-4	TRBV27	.	CASSDGGNNEKLFF	TGTGCCAGCAGCGACGGGGGGAATAATGAAAAACTGTTTTTT
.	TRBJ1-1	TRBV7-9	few	CASSSDLYTEAFF	TGTGCCAGCAGCTCGGACTTATACACTGAAGCTTTCTTT
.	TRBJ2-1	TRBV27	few	CASRSLRTRNEQFF	TGTGCCAGCAGGTCCCTGAGGACCAGAAATGAGCAGTTCTTC
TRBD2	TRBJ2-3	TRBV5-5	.	CASSLVVAGGPTDTQYF	TGTGCCAGCAGCTTGGTTGTTGCGGGAGGGCCGACAGATACGCAGTATTTT
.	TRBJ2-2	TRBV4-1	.	CASSHAGSGLNTGELFF	TGCGCCAGCAGCCATGCTGGGTCGGGCCTGAACACCGGGGAGCTGTTTTTT
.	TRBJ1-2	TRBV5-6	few	CASSLSGLGYTF	TGTGCCAGCAGCTTGTCAGGGCTCGGCTACACCTTC
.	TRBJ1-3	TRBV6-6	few	CASRPQGLSGNTIYF	TGTGCCAGCAGACCACAGGGCCTTTCTGGAAACACCATATATTTT